The 11 T cell receptor beta chains in this list originate from one sample, sequenced in a study of T cell repertoires in cytomegalovirus infection. TCRdb re-called the reads through MiXCR, storing one row per CDR3 protein. Of 250,000 to 300,000 distinct CDR3 sequences detected, 15% to 20% appear once; the ten largest clones hold around half. The sample was CD8+ T cells from PBMCs. These receptors all stem from a human donor in good health (CMV status not recorded). Some clones in this sample may be carry-over from other donors' samples.

This clonotype was counted many times. V and J are TRBV7-9 and TRBJ2-3, with TRBD1 as a possible D gene (5 bases). The germline CDR1 and CDR2 sequences are SEHNR and FQNEAQ (reference sequence). The ends were cut back, 1 base at V and 2 bases at J, with 7 bases in the middle. CDR3 length equals 14 residues. This CDR3 reads CASSLGQITDTQYF. CDR3 sequence (DNA): TGTGCCAGCAGCTTAGGACAGATCACAGATACGCAGTATTTT.

In its sample, this clonotype was seen a few times. The genes are TRBV4-2 and TRBJ2-1, with D maybe TRBD2 (5 bases). CDR1 LGHNA and CDR2 YNFKEQ come from the germline V gene. V lost 4 bases, J lost 4 bases, and 14 bases lay in between. CDR3 size: 15 residues. The CDR3 is CASSRNEEVYNEQFF. The CDR3, as DNA: TGTGCCAGCAGCCGAAACGAGGAGGTATACAATGAGCAGTTCTTC.

The V and J genes are TRBV7-6 and TRBJ2-2; no firm D call. V dropped 1 base and J dropped 2 bases, with 11 bases sitting between them. CDR3 size: 16 residues. In germline, CDR1 is SGHVS, CDR2 FNYEAQ. CDR3 DNA sequence: TGTGCCAGCAGCTTAGGTCTAGGTGGTAACACCGGGGAGCTGTTTTTT. The encoded protein is CASSLGLGGNTGELFF.

The CDR3 loop reads CASSVGSPRETQYF. The DNA of the CDR3 is TGTGCCAGCAGTGTCGGGTCCCCTCGGGAGACCCAGTACTTC. This chain uses TRBV6-5 with TRBJ2-5; D not resolved. The V end was cut by 5 bases, the J end by 5 bases, with 15 bases between. The germline gives CDR1 MNHEY, CDR2 SVGAGI. The CDR3 is 14 residues long.

CDR3 sequence (DNA): TGTGCCAGCAGTTCCGGGGACAGGCAGCACGAGCAGTACTTC. It yields the protein CASSSGDRQHEQYF. The J gene is TRBJ2-7, the V gene TRBV6-2 or TRBV6-3; 8 bases align to TRBD1. CDR3 length: 14 residues. CDR1 and CDR2 (germline): MNHEY, SVGEGT. V trimming: 4 bases; J trimming: 5 bases; junction bases outside the gene matches: 7.

This clonotype was counted between two and nine times. The rearrangement uses TRBV6-2 or TRBV6-3 and TRBJ1-2; D unresolved. The length of the CDR3 is 13 residues. V lost 2 bases, J lost 6 bases, and 10 bases lay in between. Germline CDR1 and CDR2: MNHEY and SVGEGT. CDR3 residues: CASSYPSPDGYTF. DNA of the CDR3: TGTGCCAGCAGTTACCCGAGTCCGGATGGCTACACCTTC.

This clonotype was counted ten times or more. V gene TRBV2 combines with J gene TRBJ2-7, with 10 bases aligning to TRBD1. Germline V gives CDR1 SNHLY, CDR2 FYNNEI. Trimming took 8 bases from V and 0 from J; bases not matched to a gene: 19. The CDR3 extends over 19 amino acids. The CDR3 DNA is TGTGCCAGCTGGACCGCCGGGACAGGGGTCGACATAATCTCCTACGAGCAGTACTTC. Protein: CASWTAGTGVDIISYEQYF.

The chain recombines TRBV7-9 with TRBJ1-2; D uncertain. The germline CDR1 and CDR2 sequences are SEHNR and FQNEAQ (reference sequence). The CDR3 loop spans 14 amino acids. V lost 3 bases and J 4 bases, leaving 12 bases between the germline ends. The CDR3 reads CASSFESAGYGYTF. CDR3 bases: TGTGCCAGCAGCTTTGAGTCAGCGGGCTATGGCTACACCTTC.

V gene TRBV27 combines with J gene TRBJ1-5; 9 positions agree with TRBD1. Germline trimming cut 5 bases from V and 6 bases from J; bases unmatched to any gene: 5. Germline lookup yields CDR1 MNHEY and CDR2 SMNVEV (reference sequence). This CDR3 is 14 amino acids long. This chain's CDR3 is CASSPRQGGQPQHF. The CDR3 DNA reads as TGTGCCAGCAGTCCTCGACAGGGGGGTCAGCCCCAGCATTTT.

There are a few counts of this clonotype. The chain carries TRBV29-1 and TRBJ1-2, with 7 bases identical to TRBD1. The CDR3 has 15 residues. With V trimmed by 5 bases and J by 3 bases, 12 bases remained unmatched. Germline loops: CDR1 SQVTM, CDR2 ANQGSEA. CDR3 in amino acids: CSVLSRRGQHYGYTF. The CDR3 nucleotides are TGCAGCGTTCTGTCAAGAAGGGGGCAACACTATGGCTACACCTTC.

This clonotype was seen just once. The gene calls are TRBV20-1 and TRBJ1-2, with D maybe TRBD1 (6 bases). Germline V CDR1 and CDR2: DFQATT, SNEGSKA (reference sequence). Between the trimmed V and J ends, which lost 5 bases and 4 bases, there was a span of 17 bases. The CDR3 has 14 amino acids. The CDR3 coding sequence is TGCAGTGCTTGGGAGAGAGACAGGATCTATGGCTACACCTTC. Translating gives CSAWERDRIYGYTF.